The rows below give T cell receptor beta chains drawn from one sample of a study of blood T cell repertoires in COVID-19. Clones were sequenced by immunoSEQ multiplex PCR, and TCRdb holds only the in-frame ones, with some missing. The sample contains approximately 120,000 clones, about 74% of which appear only once. Sequencing was done on a sample of peripheral blood. Source of these receptors: an elderly man with COVID-19, enrolled during active disease. The CDR3 runs from the conserved cysteine through the conserved F or W. Fields, in order: J gene, clone size, V gene, D gene, CDR3 protein, CDR3 DNA. D genes are given only for firm matches. Clone sizes are given selectively: once, few, many, or a class where the clone is expanded.

TRBJ1-2	NA	TRBV27	NA	CASSLMVGDYGYTF	TGTGCCAGCAGTTTAATGGTAGGGGACTATGGCTACACCTTC
TRBJ2-1	NA	TRBV3-1/TRBV3-2	NA	CASSSGGGNNEQFF	TGTGCCAGCAGCTCGGGCGGAGGAAACAATGAGCAGTTCTTC
TRBJ2-1	NA	TRBV28	TRBD1	CASRGDRPYNEQFF	TGTGCCAGCAGGGGGGACAGACCTTACAATGAGCAGTTCTTC
TRBJ2-5	NA	TRBV4-1	NA	CASSPTVWSAQYF	TGCGCCAGCAGCCCGACAGTTTGGTCGGCCCAGTACTTC
TRBJ2-2	NA	TRBV7-8	TRBD2	CASSSWLAGNTGELFF	TGTGCCAGCAGCTCGTGGCTAGCGGGGAACACCGGGGAGCTGTTTTTT
TRBJ2-1	NA	TRBV4-2	TRBD2	CASSQDGAGGYNEQFF	TGTGCCAGCAGCCAAGATGGCGCGGGAGGCTACAATGAGCAGTTCTTC
TRBJ2-7	NA	TRBV7-9	TRBD2	CASSLVPSSGASYEQYF	TGTGCCAGCAGCTTAGTCCCCTCTAGCGGGGCATCCTACGAGCAGTACTTC
TRBJ2-2	NA	TRBV9	NA	CASSVSPYSNTGELFF	TGTGCCAGCAGCGTATCTCCATACTCGAACACCGGGGAGCTGTTTTTT
TRBJ1-3	NA	TRBV7-2	NA	CASSPSIYGNTIYF	TGTGCCAGCAGCCCCTCTATCTACGGAAACACCATATATTTT
TRBJ1-2	NA	TRBV10-3	TRBD1	CATKPHGTDGIYGYTF	TGTGCCACTAAACCCCACGGGACAGATGGAATCTATGGCTACACCTTC
TRBJ1-3	few	TRBV6-5	NA	CASSTMGDSGNTIYF	TGTGCCAGCAGTACAATGGGGGACTCCGGAAACACCATATATTTT
TRBJ2-3	NA	TRBV10-3	NA	CAISDGSGTDTQYF	TGTGCCATCAGTGATGGAAGCGGCACAGATACGCAGTATTTT
TRBJ1-3	NA	TRBV28	NA	CASSLQGTINIYF	TGTGCCAGCAGTCTCCAGGGGACAATCAACATATATTTT
TRBJ1-2	NA	TRBV24-1	NA	CATSDPNLPRGYGYTF	TGTGCCACCAGTGATCCGAACCTGCCTCGAGGCTATGGCTACACCTTC
TRBJ1-6	NA	TRBV27	TRBD1	CASHSTGGGVSYNSPLHF	TGTGCCAGCCACTCAACAGGGGGCGGAGTGTCCTATAATTCACCCCTCCACTTT
TRBJ2-5	NA	TRBV19	NA	CATTGPEETQYF	TGTGCCACGACAGGTCCCGAAGAGACCCAGTACTTC
TRBJ2-2	NA	TRBV4-3	TRBD2	CASSQDWIAGGRSGELFF	TGCGCCAGCAGCCAAGATTGGATAGCGGGAGGGAGGTCCGGGGAGCTGTTTTTT
TRBJ1-1	NA	TRBV4-1	NA	CASSQDREPEAFF	TGCGCCAGCAGCCAAGACCGAGAGCCTGAAGCTTTCTTT
TRBJ1-2	NA	TRBV6-1	NA	CASSEGVWDGYTF	TGTGCCAGCAGTGAGGGAGTCTGGGATGGCTACACCTTC
TRBJ1-1	NA	TRBV7-3	NA	CASSPHVQGFTEAFF	TGTGCCAGCAGCCCCCACGTACAGGGATTCACTGAAGCTTTCTTT
TRBJ2-2	NA	TRBV29-1	TRBD2	CSVVGGAGTGELFF	TGCAGCGTTGTTGGGGGAGCGGGGACCGGGGAGCTGTTTTTT
TRBJ1-2	NA	TRBV5-1	NA	CASSLEGRNGYTF	TGCGCCAGCAGCTTGGAAGGGAGGAATGGCTACACCTTC
TRBJ1-3	few	TRBV9	NA	CASSVGGLGNTIYF	TGTGCCAGCAGCGTAGGAGGGCTTGGAAACACCATATATTTT
TRBJ1-5	once	TRBV19	TRBD1	CASSIVGQGGNQPQHF	TGTGCCAGTAGTATAGTAGGACAGGGGGGCAATCAGCCCCAGCATTTT
TRBJ1-6	NA	TRBV14	NA	CASSGDYSPLHF	TGTGCCAGCAGCGGCGACTATTCACCCCTCCACTTT
TRBJ1-2	NA	TRBV7-9	NA	CASSLGDRTIYGYTF	TGTGCCAGCAGCTTAGGAGACAGGACCATCTATGGCTACACCTTC
TRBJ2-2	NA	TRBV3-1/TRBV3-2	NA	CASSRFQPQGSGTGELFF	TGTGCCAGCAGCCGTTTCCAACCCCAGGGGTCAGGCACCGGGGAGCTGTTTTTT
TRBJ1-2	few	TRBV4-1	TRBD1	CASSQAGQGNYGYTF	TGCGCCAGCAGCCAAGCGGGACAGGGGAACTATGGCTACACCTTC
TRBJ1-4	NA	TRBV6-5	NA	CASRAGNNEKLFF	TGTGCCAGCAGGGCAGGGAATAATGAAAAACTGTTTTTT
TRBJ1-2	NA	TRBV5-1	NA	CASSSTTGNYGYTF	TGCGCCAGCAGCTCTACTACAGGGAACTATGGCTACACCTTC
TRBJ2-7	NA	TRBV5-4	NA	CASSLAGREEQYF	TGTGCCAGCAGCTTGGCCGGTCGGGAGGAGCAGTACTTC
TRBJ2-1	NA	TRBV18	NA	CATTGAYNEQFF	TGTGCCACCACAGGTGCCTACAATGAGCAGTTCTTC
TRBJ2-5	NA	TRBV12-5	NA	CASAQFGKEQETQYF	TGTGCTAGTGCCCAGTTCGGGAAGGAGCAAGAGACCCAGTACTTC
TRBJ2-3	NA	TRBV28	TRBD2	CASSPRPGLAGEGTDTQYF	TGTGCCAGCAGTCCAAGGCCGGGACTAGCGGGAGAGGGGACAGATACGCAGTATTTT
TRBJ2-2	few	TRBV9	TRBD2	CASRTSGNTGELFF	TGTGCCAGCAGGACTAGCGGAAACACCGGGGAGCTGTTTTTT
TRBJ1-3	NA	TRBV15	NA	CATSRESGWNTIYF	TGTGCCACCAGCAGAGAATCCGGGTGGAACACCATATATTTT
TRBJ2-7	NA	TRBV7-3	TRBD2	CASSSGLAPYEQYF	TGTGCCAGCAGCTCCGGACTAGCCCCCTACGAGCAGTACTTC
TRBJ2-5	NA	TRBV21-1	NA	CASSATRGKTQYF	TGTGCCAGCAGCGCCACTCGGGGGAAGACCCAGTACTTC
TRBJ1-4	few	TRBV4-1	TRBD1	CASSREGTGSEKLFF	TGCGCCAGCAGCCGGGAGGGGACAGGGAGTGAAAAACTGTTTTTT
TRBJ2-1	once	TRBV5-4	TRBD2	CASSFLTSGSYNEQFF	TGTGCCAGCAGCTTCTTGACTAGCGGGTCATACAATGAGCAGTTCTTC
TRBJ1-3	NA	TRBV19	NA	CASSPEGGSGNTIYF	TGTGCCAGTAGTCCAGAGGGCGGCTCTGGAAATACCATATATTTT
TRBJ1-2	NA	TRBV5-8	TRBD1	CTCSRGYGYTF	TGTACTTGCAGCAGGGGGTATGGCTACACCTTC
TRBJ2-3	NA	TRBV4-2	TRBD1	CASSEDRGDTQYF	TGTGCCAGCAGCGAAGACAGGGGAGATACGCAGTATTTT
TRBJ1-3	NA	TRBV9	NA	CASSPVLGNTIYF	TGTGCCAGCAGCCCGGTCCTTGGAAACACCATATATTTT
TRBJ2-1	NA	TRBV5-1	TRBD2	CPPTPGGGYNEQFF	TGCCCCCCCACCCCGGGGGGGGGATACAATGAGCAGTTCTTC
TRBJ1-2	few	TRBV6-5	TRBD1	CASSRQGNYGYTF	TGTGCCAGCAGTCGACAGGGGAACTATGGCTACACCTTC
TRBJ1-3	NA	TRBV6-6	NA	CASRTTGSSGNTIYF	TGTGCCAGCAGGACAACAGGGAGCTCTGGAAACACCATATATTTT